Listed below are T cell receptor beta chains from one sample, sequenced in a study of blood T cells in healthy people across ages. TCRdb called the 5' RACE reads again in MiXCR, with one record for every CDR3 protein. This table has some 890,000 distinct CDR3 sequences, almost 30% appearing once. This sample also belongs to another study, concerning T cells of mothers and their children.

Material: blood. The receptors shown here come from a woman in her thirties or forties in good health. Both conserved end residues are part of each CDR3. The D gene is left open where the match is weak. Clone size is given for some rows only: seen once, a few or many times, or a class if the clone is expanded.

d_gene	v_gene	abundance	j_gene	CDR3nt	CDR3aa
NA	TRBV6-5	NA	TRBJ2-1	TGTGCCAGCAGGCCGCCGGGTTACAATGAGCAGTTCTTC	CASRPPGYNEQFF
TRBD1	TRBV5-1	few	TRBJ2-4	TGCGCCAGCAGCTCCCTAGACAGGGTACACCTTCAGTACTTC	CASSSLDRVHLQYF
NA	TRBV10-3	few	TRBJ2-3	TGTGCCATCAGTAGGATTGGACGGGGCACAGATACGCAGTATTTT	CAISRIGRGTDTQYF
NA	TRBV7-3	many	TRBJ1-1	TGTGCCAGCAGCCCCACATCCGGGACGGCGAACACTGAAGCTTTCTTT	CASSPTSGTANTEAFF
NA	TRBV11-2	NA	TRBJ1-3	TGTGCCAGCAGCTTATCCCTAGGAAACACCATATATTTT	CASSLSLGNTIYF
NA	TRBV3-1	NA	TRBJ2-7	TGTGCCAGCAGCCAGGGGGTTGTTTACGAGCAGTACTTC	CASSQGVVYEQYF
NA	TRBV7-9	once	TRBJ2-1	TGTGCCAGCAGCTTAATCGGCTCCTACAATGAGCGGTTCTTC	CASSLIGSYNERFF
TRBD2	TRBV9	NA	TRBJ2-3	TGTGCCAGCAGCGTAGACGGCGGGGGGATCACAGATACGCAGTATTTT	CASSVDGGGITDTQYF
NA	TRBV28	NA	TRBJ2-7	TGTACCATACAGGAGGTGCCTGCCTACGAGCAGTACTTC	CTIQEVPAYEQYF
NA	TRBV7-9	many	TRBJ1-1	TGTGCCAGCAGCCCGGGTAGGACTGAAGCTTTCTTT	CASSPGRTEAFF
NA	TRBV7-6	NA	TRBJ1-1	TGTGCCAGCAGCTCCCCGGACAGCACTAACACTGAAGCTTTCTTT	CASSSPDSTNTEAFF
NA	TRBV29-1	few	TRBJ2-3	TGCAGCGTTGTCCAGGGGATGATCACAGATACGCAGTATTTT	CSVVQGMITDTQYF
TRBD2	TRBV7-6	few	TRBJ2-7	TGTGCCAGCACCCCTGAGGCTAGCGGGGGGCGTGAGCAGTACTTC	CASTPEASGGREQYF
NA	TRBV12-3/TRBV12-4	NA	TRBJ1-5	TGTGCCAGCAGTTTCGTGGGCAATCAGCCCCAGCATTTT	CASSFVGNQPQHF
NA	TRBV4-1	many	TRBJ2-7	TGCGCCAGCAGCCAAGAGGGCAGGGGCATAGGGGAGCAGTACTTC	CASSQEGRGIGEQYF
NA	TRBV4-1	many	TRBJ2-6	TGCGCCAGCAGCCAAGATTTGGGGACTTACTCTGGGGCCAACGTCCTGACTTTC	CASSQDLGTYSGANVLTF